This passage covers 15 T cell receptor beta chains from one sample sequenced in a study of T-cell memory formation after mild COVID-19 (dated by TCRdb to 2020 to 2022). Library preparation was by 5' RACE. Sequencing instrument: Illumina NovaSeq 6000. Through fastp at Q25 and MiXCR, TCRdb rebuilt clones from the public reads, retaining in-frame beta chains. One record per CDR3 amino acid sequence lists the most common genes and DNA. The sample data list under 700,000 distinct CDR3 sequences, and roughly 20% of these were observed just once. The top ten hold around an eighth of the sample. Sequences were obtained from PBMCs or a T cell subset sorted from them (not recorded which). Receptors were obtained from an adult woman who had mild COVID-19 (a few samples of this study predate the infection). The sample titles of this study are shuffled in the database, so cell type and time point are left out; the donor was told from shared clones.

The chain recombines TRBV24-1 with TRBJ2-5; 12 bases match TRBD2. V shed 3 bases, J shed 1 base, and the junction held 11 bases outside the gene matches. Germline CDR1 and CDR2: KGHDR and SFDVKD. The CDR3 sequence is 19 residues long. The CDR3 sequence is CATSDPPGSSGRAQETQYF. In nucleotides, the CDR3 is TGTGCCACCAGTGATCCCCCCGGGTCTAGCGGGAGGGCCCAAGAGACCCAGTACTTC.

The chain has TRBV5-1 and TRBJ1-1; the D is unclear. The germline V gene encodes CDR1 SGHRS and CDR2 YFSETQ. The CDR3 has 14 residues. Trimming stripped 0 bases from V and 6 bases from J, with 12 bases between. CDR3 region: CASSLVSTGAEAFF. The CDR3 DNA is TGCGCCAGCAGCTTGGTGTCCACTGGAGCTGAAGCTTTCTTT.

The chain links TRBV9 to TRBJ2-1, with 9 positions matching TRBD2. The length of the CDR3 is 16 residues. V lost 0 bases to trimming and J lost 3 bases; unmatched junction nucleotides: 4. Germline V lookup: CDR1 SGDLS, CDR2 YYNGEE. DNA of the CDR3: TGTGCCAGCAGCGTAGCGGCGGGGGGGAGCTACAATGAGCAGTTCTTC. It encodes CASSVAAGGSYNEQFF.

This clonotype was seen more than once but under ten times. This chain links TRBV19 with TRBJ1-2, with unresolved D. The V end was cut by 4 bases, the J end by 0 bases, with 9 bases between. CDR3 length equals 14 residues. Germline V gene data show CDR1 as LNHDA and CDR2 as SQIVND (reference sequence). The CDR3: CASSTRSANYGYTF. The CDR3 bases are TGTGCCAGTAGTACTAGGTCGGCTAACTATGGCTACACCTTC. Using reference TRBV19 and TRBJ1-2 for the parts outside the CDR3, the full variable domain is DGGITQSPKYLFRKEGQNVTLSCEQNLNHDAMYWYRQDPGQGLRLIYYSQIVNDFQKGDIAEGYSVSREKKESFPLTVTSAQKNPTAFYLCASSTRSANYGYTFGSGTRLTVV.

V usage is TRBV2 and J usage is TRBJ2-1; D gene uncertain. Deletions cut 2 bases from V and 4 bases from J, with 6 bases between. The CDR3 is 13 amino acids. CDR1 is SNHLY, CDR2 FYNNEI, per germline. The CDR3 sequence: CASSESGYNEQFF. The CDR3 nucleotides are TGTGCCAGCAGTGAAAGTGGATACAATGAGCAGTTCTTC.

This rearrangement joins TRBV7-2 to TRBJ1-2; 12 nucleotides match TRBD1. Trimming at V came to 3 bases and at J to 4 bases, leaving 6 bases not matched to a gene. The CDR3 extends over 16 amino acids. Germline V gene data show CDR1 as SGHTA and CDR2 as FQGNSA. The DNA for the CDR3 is TGTGCCAGCAGCTTGGGGACAGGGGGCAGAAGCTATGGCTACACCTTC. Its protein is CASSLGTGGRSYGYTF. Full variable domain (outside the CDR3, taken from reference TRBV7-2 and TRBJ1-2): GAGVSQSPSNKVTEKGKDVELRCDPISGHTALYWYRQSLGQGLEFLIYFQGNSAPDKSGLPSDRFSAERTGGSVSTLTIQRTQQEDSAVYLCASSLGTGGRSYGYTFGSGTRLTVV.

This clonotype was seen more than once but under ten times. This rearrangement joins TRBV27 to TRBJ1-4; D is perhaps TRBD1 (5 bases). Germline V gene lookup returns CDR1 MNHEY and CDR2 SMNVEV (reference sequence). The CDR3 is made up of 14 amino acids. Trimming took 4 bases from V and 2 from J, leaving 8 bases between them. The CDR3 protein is CASSSGGTNEKLFF. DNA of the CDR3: TGTGCCAGCAGTTCGGGGGGGACTAATGAAAAACTGTTTTTT.

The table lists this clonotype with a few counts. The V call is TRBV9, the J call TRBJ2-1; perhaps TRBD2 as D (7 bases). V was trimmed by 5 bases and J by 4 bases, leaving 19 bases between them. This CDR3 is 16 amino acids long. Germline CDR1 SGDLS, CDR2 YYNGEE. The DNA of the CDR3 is TGTGCCAGCAGTCCGGGGGCGGGAGCGGGGTACAATGAGCAGTTCTTC. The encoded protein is CASSPGAGAGYNEQFF.

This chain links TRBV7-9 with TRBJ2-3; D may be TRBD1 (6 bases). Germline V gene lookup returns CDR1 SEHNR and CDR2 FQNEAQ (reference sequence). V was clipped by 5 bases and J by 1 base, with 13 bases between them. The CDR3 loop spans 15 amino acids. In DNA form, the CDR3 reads TGTGCCAGCAGCACAGGGTGGTCCGGCACAGATACGCAGTATTTT. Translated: CASSTGWSGTDTQYF.

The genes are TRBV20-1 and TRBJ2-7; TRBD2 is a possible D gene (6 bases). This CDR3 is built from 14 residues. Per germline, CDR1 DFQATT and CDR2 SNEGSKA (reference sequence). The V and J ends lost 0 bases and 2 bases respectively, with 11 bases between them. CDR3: CSARERSGPYEQYF. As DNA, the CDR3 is TGCAGTGCTAGAGAGAGGAGCGGGCCCTACGAGCAGTACTTC.

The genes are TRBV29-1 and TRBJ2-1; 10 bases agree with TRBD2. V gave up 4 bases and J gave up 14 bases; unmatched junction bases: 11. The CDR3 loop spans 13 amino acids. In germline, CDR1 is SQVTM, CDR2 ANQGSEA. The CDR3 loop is CSVAPGLAAQEFF. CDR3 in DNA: TGCAGCGTTGCCCCAGGACTAGCGGCACAGGAGTTCTTC.

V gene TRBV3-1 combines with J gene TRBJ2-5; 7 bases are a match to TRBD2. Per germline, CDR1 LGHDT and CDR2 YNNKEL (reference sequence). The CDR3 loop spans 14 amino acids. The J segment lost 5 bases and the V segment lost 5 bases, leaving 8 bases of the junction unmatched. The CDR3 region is CASSTRTSTETQYF. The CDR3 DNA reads TGTGCCAGCAGCACCCGGACTAGTACGGAGACCCAGTACTTC.

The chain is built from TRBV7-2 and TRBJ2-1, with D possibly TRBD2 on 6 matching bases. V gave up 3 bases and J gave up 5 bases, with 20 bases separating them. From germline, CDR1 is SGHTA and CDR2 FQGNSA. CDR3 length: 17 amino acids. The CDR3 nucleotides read TGTGCCAGCAGCTTGCCCAAACGACTAGGGGACCACAATGAGCAGTTCTTC. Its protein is CASSLPKRLGDHNEQFF.

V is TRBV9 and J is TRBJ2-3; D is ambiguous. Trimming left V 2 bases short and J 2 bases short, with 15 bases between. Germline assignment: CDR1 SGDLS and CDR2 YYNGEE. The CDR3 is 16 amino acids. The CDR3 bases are TGTGCCAGCAGCGTCGGTAACAACGATCACACAGATACGCAGTATTTT. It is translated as CASSVGNNDHTDTQYF.

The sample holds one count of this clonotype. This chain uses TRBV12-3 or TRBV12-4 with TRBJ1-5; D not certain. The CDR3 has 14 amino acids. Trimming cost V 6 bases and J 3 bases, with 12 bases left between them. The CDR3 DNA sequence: TGTGCCAGCAGCCACGGCAGCCTCAATCAGCCCCAGCATTTT. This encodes CASSHGSLNQPQHF.